Shown below are 17 T cell receptor beta chains from a single sample sequenced in a study of blood T cell repertoires in COVID-19. Some clones are missing from TCRdb's copy, which holds only in-frame ones; the method was immunoSEQ multiplex PCR. The table includes 100,000 to 150,000 clones, 88% detected once. What was sequenced was peripheral blood. The receptors come from a man in his fifties or sixties with acute or convalescent COVID-19.

The V gene is TRBV2, the J gene TRBJ1-4; TRBD1 agrees at 8 bases. There are 15 residues in the CDR3. Germline lookup yields CDR1 SNHLY and CDR2 FYNNEI. Germline trimming cut 4 bases from V and 4 bases from J; bases unmatched to any gene: 5. Here the CDR3 reads CASSVGDRFNEKLFF. The DNA for the CDR3 is TGTGCCAGCAGTGTAGGGGACAGGTTTAATGAAAAACTGTTTTTT. The full variable domain, completed using reference TRBV2 and TRBJ1-4, is EPEVTQTPSHQVTQMGQEVILRCVPISNHLYFYWYRQILGQKVEFLVSFYNNEISEKSEIFDDQFSVERPDGSNFTLKIRSTKLEDSAMYFCASSVGDRFNEKLFFGSGTQLSVL.

For the CDR3, the DNA is TGTGCCAGTATTCCCGGACAGGGGAGGCTCGGGTTGGGCACTGAAGCTTTCTTT. This encodes CASIPGQGRLGLGTEAFF. The V call is TRBV19, the J call TRBJ1-1; TRBD1 matches at 9 bases. Germline V CDR1 and CDR2: LNHDA, SQIVND (reference sequence). Losses at the gene ends were 7 bases for V and 4 bases for J; bases not matched to a gene: 19. The CDR3 has 18 amino acids.

The gene calls are TRBV5-6 and TRBJ1-1; D is uncertain. The V and J ends lost 2 bases and 1 base respectively, with 9 bases between them. Germline CDR1 is SGHDT and CDR2 is YYEEEE. The CDR3 has 14 residues. CDR3 residues: CASSFEFTNTEAFF. CDR3 DNA: TGTGCCAGCAGCTTTGAGTTTACGAACACTGAAGCTTTCTTT.

The V call is TRBV7-7, the J call TRBJ2-5, with D tentatively TRBD1 (6 bases). The ends were cut back, 3 bases at V and 8 bases at J, with 16 bases in the middle. Germline V gene lookup returns CDR1 SSHAT and CDR2 FNYEAQ (reference sequence). The CDR3 is 14 amino acids. The DNA for the CDR3 is TGTGCCAGCAGCTTGAACGACAGGCTCGGAACCCAGTACTTC. It encodes CASSLNDRLGTQYF.

The CDR3 nucleotides are TGCGCCAGCAGCTCTCTAGAAGTTGAGCAGTTCTTC. Its translation: CASSSLEVEQFF. The J gene is TRBJ2-1, the V gene TRBV5-1; D not certain. The CDR3 totals 12 residues. V lost 3 bases, J lost 9 bases, and 10 bases lay in between. Germline V gives CDR1 SGHRS, CDR2 YFSETQ.

This chain links TRBV15 with TRBJ2-1; maybe TRBD2 (5 bases). The V end lost 0 bases, the J end lost 4 bases, and 10 bases lay between the germline ends. Germline loops: CDR1 LNHNV, CDR2 YYDKDF (reference sequence). This CDR3 has 15 residues. CDR3 sequence reads: CATSREVGVYNEQFF. The CDR3 DNA reads as TGTGCCACCAGCAGAGAGGTGGGAGTTTACAATGAGCAGTTCTTC.

This clone came up once. The chain has TRBV6-5 and TRBJ2-7; the D is unclear. The germline V and J ends were trimmed by 6 bases and 2 bases, with 8 bases remaining between them. The germline V gene has CDR1 MNHEY and CDR2 SVGAGI. The CDR3 has 12 amino acids. The CDR3 sequence: CASRQIPYEQYF. CDR3 DNA sequence: TGTGCCAGCAGGCAGATCCCCTACGAGCAGTACTTC.

In this sample, this clone turned up once. The chain carries TRBV7-9 and TRBJ1-1, with TRBD1 matching over 10 bases. The junction had 4 bases not matched to a gene; V was cut back by 4 bases and J by 5 bases. CDR3 length: 14 residues. Germline V gene sequence: CDR1 SEHNR, CDR2 FQNEAQ (reference sequence). The CDR3 here is CASSSRTGGTEAFF. CDR3 DNA: TGTGCCAGCAGCTCCCGGACAGGGGGGACTGAAGCTTTCTTT.

The V and J genes are TRBV9 and TRBJ2-3; D possibly corresponds to TRBD2 (6 bases). V was shortened by 2 bases and J by 1 base, with 8 bases between the two germline ends. The CDR3 extends over 14 amino acids. Germline CDR1 SGDLS, CDR2 YYNGEE. The CDR3 region has the DNA TGTGCCAGCAGCGTTCAGCGGGGCACAGATACGCAGTATTTT. It codes for CASSVQRGTDTQYF.

The J gene is TRBJ2-4, the V gene TRBV5-1, with D possibly being TRBD2 (6 bases). Germline CDR1 and CDR2: SGHRS and YFSETQ. Trimming took off 2 bases at V and 8 bases at J, with 14 bases between the two ends. This CDR3 contains 14 residues. CDR3: CASSFGTDVDIQYF. The DNA for the CDR3 is TGCGCCAGCAGCTTCGGGACTGACGTGGACATTCAGTACTTC.

This rearrangement joins TRBV5-1 to TRBJ2-7, with 8 bases matching TRBD2. The CDR3 extends over 14 amino acids. V shed 7 bases, J shed 0 bases, and the junction held 6 bases outside the gene matches. CDR1 SGHRS and CDR2 YFSETQ come from the germline V gene. This CDR3 is CASHSGNPSYEQYF. CDR3 nucleotides: TGCGCCAGCCATAGCGGGAACCCCTCCTACGAGCAGTACTTC.

The J gene is TRBJ2-1, the V gene TRBV6-2 or TRBV6-3; D is possibly TRBD2 (5 bases). Trimming took off 2 bases at V and 3 bases at J, with 20 bases between the two ends. Germline V gives CDR1 MNHEY, CDR2 SVGEGT. The CDR3 is 18 amino acids. CDR3 sequence: CASSYHPDDYQYYNEQFF. CDR3 nucleotide sequence: TGTGCCAGCAGTTACCACCCCGATGACTACCAATACTACAATGAGCAGTTCTTC.

This chain links TRBV6-5 with TRBJ1-6; 8 nucleotides align to TRBD1. CDR3 length: 14 residues. Germline CDR1 is MNHEY and CDR2 is SVGAGI. J lost 6 bases, V lost 7 bases, and 5 bases had no gene match. CDR3 sequence: CASTWTGTNSPLHF. The CDR3 DNA sequence: TGTGCCAGCACTTGGACAGGGACTAATTCACCCCTCCACTTT.

The chain carries TRBV4-3 and TRBJ2-1; possibly TRBD2 for D (6 bases). Germline CDR1 and CDR2: LGHNA and YSLEER. The CDR3 totals 16 residues. Trimming shortened V by 0 bases and J by 6 bases, and 15 bases separated the two germline ends. Here the CDR3 DNA reads TGCGCCAGCAGCCAAGACGGTGGGGACTTGCTCAATGAGCAGTTCTTC. Protein product: CASSQDGGDLLNEQFF.

The chain joins TRBV30 to TRBJ2-3, with TRBD2 matching over 9 bases. The CDR3 extends over 15 amino acids. Germline loops: CDR1 GTSNPN, CDR2 SVGIG (reference sequence). V gave up 5 bases and J gave up 0 bases; unmatched junction bases: 6. The CDR3 spells CAWRAGGTSTDTQYF. The CDR3 DNA reads TGTGCCTGGCGAGCGGGAGGAACTAGCACAGATACGCAGTATTTT.

This rearrangement joins TRBV18 to TRBJ2-7, with 9 bases that match TRBD1. Germline V gene data show CDR1 as KGHSH and CDR2 as LQKENI. Trimming removed 5 bases from V and 2 bases from J; junction bases left unmatched: 4. This CDR3 is 14 amino acids long. DNA of the CDR3: TGTGCCAGCTCATCCGGGACAGGGACCTACGAGCAGTACTTC. It translates to CASSSGTGTYEQYF. Based on the CDR3 plus reference TRBV18 and TRBJ2-7, the full variable domain is NAGVMQNPRHLVRRRGQEARLRCSPMKGHSHVYWYRQLPEEGLKFMVYLQKENIIDESGMPKERFSAEFPKEGPSILRIQQVVRGDSAAYFCASSSGTGTYEQYFGPGTRLTVT.

The rearrangement joins TRBV6-6 to TRBJ1-5, with 7 bases lining up with TRBD1. The CDR3 runs to 17 residues. The germline V gene has CDR1 MNHNY and CDR2 SVGAGI (reference sequence). The trim removed 5 bases at V and 1 base at J, leaving 11 bases unmatched. The CDR3 DNA reads TGTGCCAGCAGTCCCGGTAAGGGGGCGGGAAGCAATCAGCCCCAGCATTTT. Residues: CASSPGKGAGSNQPQHF.